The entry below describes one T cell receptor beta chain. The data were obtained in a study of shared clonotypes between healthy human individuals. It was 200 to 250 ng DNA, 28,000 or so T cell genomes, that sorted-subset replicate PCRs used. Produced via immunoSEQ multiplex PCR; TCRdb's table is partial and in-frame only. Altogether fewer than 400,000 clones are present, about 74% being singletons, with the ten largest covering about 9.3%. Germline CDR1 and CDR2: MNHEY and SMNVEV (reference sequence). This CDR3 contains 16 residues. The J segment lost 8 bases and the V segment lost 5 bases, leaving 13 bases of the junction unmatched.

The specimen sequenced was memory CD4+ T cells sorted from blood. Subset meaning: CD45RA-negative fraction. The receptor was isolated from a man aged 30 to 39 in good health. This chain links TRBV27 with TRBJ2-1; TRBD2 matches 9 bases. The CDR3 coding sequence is TGTGCCAGCAGTCCCAGTAAGGGCGGGAGGGTGTATGAGCAGTTCTTC. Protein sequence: CASSPSKGGRVYEQFF.